The subject of this entry is one T cell receptor beta chain. No antigen is known for it. With V trimmed by 8 bases and J by 12 bases, 17 bases remained unmatched. The CDR3 contains 14 residues. Germline V gives CDR1 MDHEN, CDR2 SYDVKM. This sample is drawn from a study of T cell repertoires in aging, cancer and after chemotherapy. At the level of the study: Healthy donor repertoires were recorded over several months to years and showed clear clonal overlap.

Notes on the study in general: Loss of evenness, beyond lost richness, contributed to age-related TCR diversity decline in cancer patients.

Amplification of TCR beta used genomic DNA extracted from peripheral blood. Rearranged V-D-J TRB sequences were amplified with a mixed TRB-A/B primer pool. TCRdb reanalysed the multiplex PCR reads using MiXCR and keeps one entry per CDR3 protein. The sample yields more than 10,000 distinct CDR3 sequences, 25% seen once. This sequence was found in a human donor in good health. The genes are TRBV28 and TRBJ1-1; TRBD1 aligns across 8 bases. The specimen sequenced was blood. Written as DNA, the CDR3 is TGTGCCAGCGGTACCACAGGGGGAACGGTGATAACTTTCTTT. Translation gives CASGTTGGTVITFF.